This T cell receptor (beta chain) comes out of a study of preoperative IRX-2 immunotherapy in early breast cancer (dated by TCRdb to between 2019 and 2020). The sample's treatment or condition label, decoded: preoperative locoregional IRX-2 cytokine immunotherapy. The samples were obtained from a phase Ib study in which preoperative, locoregional IRX-2 cytokine immunotherapy intended to prime immune responses was tested. Patients with early-stage breast cancer who were given IRX-2 before surgery served as donors. Trimming removed 8 bases from V and 2 bases from J; the gene matches leave 2 bases unexplained. CDR1 and CDR2, looked up from the germline V gene (reference sequence), are LNHDA and SQIVND. The CDR3, from cysteine to phenylalanine, totals 13 residues. This entry keeps only the CDR3 DNA: 39 bases, framed from base 1. The library relied on the immunoSEQ multiplex PCR assay. TCRdb took over this immuneACCESS table, retaining in-frame rearrangements with V and J assigned. Such tables are incomplete; in checked studies, under half of the missing clones stem from an unresolved V gene, and the remainder is unexplained. The sample data list under 3,500 clones, and less than 75% of these were observed just once. Of the sample, 7.3% is held by the ten largest clones.

As concerns this clone: Its antigen is unknown. No much larger clone is present one base from it, and per-base qualities are unavailable.

The clonotype originates from a human donor with breast cancer. The sequencing here drew on tumor tissue, taken after IRX-2 immunotherapy. The chain is assembled from TRBV19 and TRBJ1-2; the junction holds 10 bases that match TRBD1. The CDR3 amino acid sequence is: CASAGQGNYGYTF. The bases read TGTGCCAGTGCGGGACAGGGGAACTATGGCTACACCTTC. Reference TRBV19 and TRBJ1-2 genes cover what lies past the CDR3, so the full variable domain is DGGITQSPKYLFRKEGQNVTLSCEQNLNHDAMYWYRQDPGQGLRLIYYSQIVNDFQKGDIAEGYSVSREKKESFPLTVTSAQKNPTAFYLCASAGQGNYGYTFGSGTRLTVV.